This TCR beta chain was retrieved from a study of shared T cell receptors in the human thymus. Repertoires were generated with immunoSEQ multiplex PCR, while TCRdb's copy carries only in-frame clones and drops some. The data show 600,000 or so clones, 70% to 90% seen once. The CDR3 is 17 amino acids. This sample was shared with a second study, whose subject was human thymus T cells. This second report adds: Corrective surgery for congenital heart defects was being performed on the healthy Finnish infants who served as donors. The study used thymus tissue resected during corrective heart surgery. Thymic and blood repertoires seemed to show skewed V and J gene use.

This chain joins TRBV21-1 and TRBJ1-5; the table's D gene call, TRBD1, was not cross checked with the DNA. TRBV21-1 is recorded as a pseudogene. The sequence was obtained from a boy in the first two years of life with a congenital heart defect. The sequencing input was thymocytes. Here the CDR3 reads CASSPLGQPGTDQPQHF. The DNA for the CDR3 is TGTGCCAGCAGCCCCCTGGGACAACCAGGGACCGATCAGCCCCAGCATTTT.